A single sample gave rise to the 3 T cell receptor beta chains below, sequenced in a study of T cell responses to AZD1222 COVID-19 vaccine. Method: immunoSEQ multiplex PCR; TCRdb's copy keeps in-frame clones and lacks some. The sample carries tens of thousands of clones, roughly 89% recorded once. This specimen consisted of peripheral blood, obtained on day 0 of AZD1222 vaccination. The source of these receptors is an adult in good health.

The chain employs TRBV19 and TRBJ2-2; possibly TRBD2 for D (7 bases). Germline V gene sequence: CDR1 LNHDA, CDR2 SQIVND (reference sequence). Trimming took 10 bases from V and 0 from J, leaving 21 bases between them. The length of the CDR3 is 17 residues. The CDR3 spells CATRGAAGTSNTGELFF. The CDR3 coding sequence is TGTGCCACCCGGGGGGCGGCCGGGACTTCGAACACCGGGGAGCTGTTTTTT.

The V and J genes are TRBV11-1 and TRBJ1-1, with TRBD1 matching 8 bases. The CDR3 is 14 residues long. The V and J ends lost 5 bases and 5 bases, in that order; junction bases with no gene match: 7. Germline assignment: CDR1 SGHAT and CDR2 FQDESV (reference sequence). This CDR3 reads CASSPDRTGTEAFF. The CDR3 DNA reads as TGTGCCAGCAGCCCAGACAGGACAGGGACTGAAGCTTTCTTT.

This chain uses TRBV6-1 with TRBJ1-1; 9 bases map to TRBD1. V trimming: 6 bases; J trimming: 1 base; junction bases outside the gene matches: 6. This CDR3 comprises 15 residues. Germline CDR1 MNHNS, CDR2 SASEGT. The CDR3 loop is CASRHGQGRNTEAFF. DNA of the CDR3: TGTGCCAGCAGACACGGACAGGGGAGGAACACTGAAGCTTTCTTT.